These 17 T cell receptor beta chains came from one sample sequenced in a study of T cells in Graves' hyperthyroidism and ophthalmopathy. There were TCR beta CDR3 regions amplified from RNA transcripts. In the first-round RT-PCR of the TCR CDR3, the HTBI primer set was used. One entry per CDR3 protein, called by TCRdb with MiXCR from the multiplex PCR reads. The sample has fewer than 650,000 distinct CDR3 sequences, 14% seen once. Sequencing was performed on blood. These receptors all come from a woman in her 40s with Graves' hyperthyroidism.

In this sample, this clonotype turned up many times. The V call is TRBV28, the J call TRBJ2-4; D is perhaps TRBD1 (6 bases). This CDR3 contains 17 residues. CDR1 and CDR2 from the germline V gene are MDHEN and SYDVKM. V was cut by 6 bases and J by 8 bases, with 26 bases left in between. The CDR3 protein is CASSTLGTRTYGDIQYF. The CDR3 DNA is TGTGCCAGCAGCACGTTGGGGACAAGAACGTACGGGGACATTCAGTACTTC.

This clonotype was counted at least ten times. The gene calls are TRBV18 and TRBJ2-7, with 7 bases that match TRBD1. CDR1 is KGHSH, CDR2 LQKENI, per germline. The CDR3 contains 13 residues. The trim removed 4 bases at V and 9 bases at J, leaving 9 bases unmatched. DNA of the CDR3: TGTGCCAGCTCACTCGGGACAGAGTTTGGGCAGTACTTC. Amino acid sequence: CASSLGTEFGQYF.

In this sample, this clonotype turned up a few times. This CDR3 reads CSAREGTLNTEAFF. DNA for the CDR3: TGCAGTGCTAGAGAGGGGACCCTGAACACTGAAGCTTTCTTT. The chain recombines TRBV20-1 with TRBJ1-1; a weak D match, TRBD1 (5 bases). This CDR3 comprises 14 residues. Trimming left V 0 bases short and J 0 bases short, with 8 bases between. Germline V lookup: CDR1 DFQATT, CDR2 SNEGSKA (reference sequence).

The chain couples TRBV24-1 to TRBJ2-2, with no clear D. Germline V gene lookup returns CDR1 KGHDR and CDR2 SFDVKD. V lost 0 bases and J 5 bases, leaving 6 bases between the germline ends. The CDR3 has 14 amino acids. CDR3 in DNA: TGTGCCACCAGTGATTTGAGGAGAACCGGGGAGCTGTTTTTT. Translating it yields CATSDLRRTGELFF.

This clonotype was counted between two and nine times. CDR3 nucleotides: TGTGCCAGCAGAACGATGGGACAGGCTAGCTATAATTCACCCCTCCACTTT. It specifies CASRTMGQASYNSPLHF. This chain links TRBV2 with TRBJ1-6; TRBD1 aligns across 8 bases. V shed 6 bases, J shed 3 bases, and the junction held 10 bases outside the gene matches. CDR1 SNHLY and CDR2 FYNNEI come from the germline V gene. The CDR3 totals 17 residues.

This clonotype was observed many times. The chain recombines TRBV20-1 with TRBJ2-3; 13 bases match TRBD2. Per the germline V gene, CDR1 is DFQATT and CDR2 is SNEGSKA (reference sequence). The V gene end was trimmed by 6 bases and the J gene end by 2 bases; junction bases not matched to a gene: 5. The length of the CDR3 is 15 residues. The CDR3, as DNA: TGCAGTGCCTCCGGGACTAGCGGGAACACAGATACGCAGTATTTT. Residues: CSASGTSGNTDTQYF.

This clonotype was seen more than once but under ten times. The genes are TRBV28 and TRBJ1-1; D is ambiguous. This CDR3 contains 13 residues. Trimming pared 10 bases from V and 2 bases from J, leaving 14 bases between. Germline V CDR1 and CDR2: MDHEN, SYDVKM. The CDR3 is CATRTITNTEAFF. CDR3 coding DNA: TGTGCCACTCGAACGATAACAAACACTGAAGCTTTCTTT.

Comments on this clonotype: A junction boundary mismatches the germline segment, possibly from a read error. V usage is TRBV2 and J usage is TRBJ1-2; 12 bases fit TRBD1. This CDR3 contains 13 residues. Germline V gene sequence: CDR1 SNHLY, CDR2 FYNNEI. Here the CDR3 reads CASSAQGTGGVPF. Here the CDR3 DNA reads TGTGCCAGCAGTGCCCAAGGGACAGGGGGCGTCCCCTTC.

The chain is built from TRBV20-1 and TRBJ2-7; 7 bases fit TRBD1. The CDR3 has 13 amino acids. The J segment lost 5 bases and the V segment lost 7 bases, leaving 11 bases of the junction unmatched. Germline lookup yields CDR1 DFQATT and CDR2 SNEGSKA (reference sequence). CDR3 in amino acids: CSVGTVLSNEQYF. CDR3 bases: TGCAGTGTCGGGACAGTCTTATCCAACGAGCAGTACTTC.

This clonotype appeared many times. The chain carries TRBV20-1 and TRBJ1-1; D is unresolved. Trimming took off 0 bases at V and 1 base at J, with 9 bases between the two ends. The CDR3 contains 14 residues. Germline-derived CDR1 and CDR2 are DFQATT and SNEGSKA (reference sequence). DNA for the CDR3: TGCAGTGCTAGAGATCCCGCCGAGAACACTGAAGCTTTCTTT. Its translation: CSARDPAENTEAFF.

A few counts support this clonotype. The chain employs TRBV11-2 and TRBJ2-2, with 11 bases that match TRBD2. CDR1 is SGHAT and CDR2 is FQNNGV in the germline V gene. CDR3 length: 19 amino acids. The ends lost 3 bases at V and 7 bases at J; junction bases unmatched: 16. In DNA form, the CDR3 reads TGTGCCAGCAGCTTTGAACTAGCGGGAGAGGTTGCATTAGGCGGGGAGCTGTTTTTT. Protein sequence: CASSFELAGEVALGGELFF. The full variable domain, with the rest looked up from reference TRBV11-2 and TRBJ2-2, is EAGVAQSPRYKIIEKRQSVAFWCNPISGHATLYWYQQILGQGPKLLIQFQNNGVVDDSQLPKDRFSAERLKGVDSTLKIQPAKLEDSAVYLCASSFELAGEVALGGELFFGEGSRLTVL.

The chain joins TRBV10-3 to TRBJ1-5; D is unresolved. Germline V gives CDR1 ENHRY, CDR2 SYGVKD. There are 14 residues in the CDR3. V lost 4 bases, J lost 0 bases, and 7 bases lay in between. CDR3 DNA: TGTGCCATCAGTGCCGACCTTAGCAATCAGCCCCAGCATTTT. This encodes CAISADLSNQPQHF.

This clonotype was counted ten times or more. The V call is TRBV11-1, the J call TRBJ2-7; D is possibly TRBD1 (6 bases). Germline values: CDR1 SGHAT, CDR2 FQDESV (reference sequence). The CDR3 contains 13 residues. V shed 5 bases and J shed 2 bases, with 10 bases lying between them. CDR3 loop: CASSRQVAYEQYF. In DNA, the CDR3 is TGTGCCAGCAGCCGACAGGTCGCCTACGAGCAGTACTTC.

In this sample, this clonotype turned up many times. V gene TRBV18 combines with J gene TRBJ2-1; 7 nucleotides align to TRBD2. V trimming: 5 bases; J trimming: 1 base; junction bases outside the gene matches: 8. The CDR3 totals 16 residues. Germline CDR1 is KGHSH and CDR2 is LQKENI. The CDR3 DNA is TGTGCCAGCTCATCGCGAGCGGGAAGGTCCTACAATGAGCAGTTCTTC. This gives the protein CASSSRAGRSYNEQFF. The variable domain in full, completed from reference TRBV18 and TRBJ2-1, reads NAGVMQNPRHLVRRRGQEARLRCSPMKGHSHVYWYRQLPEEGLKFMVYLQKENIIDESGMPKERFSAEFPKEGPSILRIQQVVRGDSAAYFCASSSRAGRSYNEQFFGPGTRLTVL.

As DNA, the CDR3 is TGTGCCAGCGGACGGGGCTCTGGAAACACCATATATTTT. Translating gives CASGRGSGNTIYF. The rearrangement links TRBV28 to TRBJ1-3; D gene unclear. The CDR3 runs 13 residues. Germline V gene data show CDR1 as MDHEN and CDR2 as SYDVKM. Trimming took 8 bases from V and 0 from J, leaving 8 bases between them.

This clonotype was detected ten times or more. The rearrangement joins TRBV28 to TRBJ2-7; 10 bases align to TRBD1. CDR3 length: 15 residues. The germline gives CDR1 MDHEN, CDR2 SYDVKM. V lost 6 bases to trimming and J lost 3 bases; unmatched junction nucleotides: 8. This chain's CDR3 is CASRLDRGSFYEQYF. Written as DNA, the CDR3 is TGTGCCAGCAGATTGGACAGGGGGTCCTTCTACGAGCAGTACTTC.

This clonotype was found many times. The rearrangement links TRBV28 to TRBJ2-5; tentatively, D is TRBD1 or TRBD2 (5 bases each). Trimming removed 8 bases from V and 4 bases from J, with 14 bases in between. This CDR3 spans 13 amino acids. The V gene's germline CDR1 is MDHEN and CDR2 SYDVKM. CDR3 coding DNA: TGTGCCAGCGCCCATGGGACGCGAGAGACCCAGTACTTC. Its translation: CASAHGTRETQYF.